The entry below describes one T cell receptor beta chain. Its antigen is not identified. These data are taken from a study of cytomegalovirus exposure and HLA in healthy donors. The ends were cut back, 6 bases at V and 5 bases at J, with 13 bases in the middle. From germline, CDR1 is MNHNY and CDR2 SVGAGI (reference sequence). The CDR3 sequence is 13 residues long. Study conclusions and caveats: Cytomegalovirus-associated status was assigned to 164 TCR beta chains. TCR beta V segments were, for the most part, productive about 87% or about 30% of the time in an earlier analysis. Most TCR sequences were rare, but some public TCRs occurred in many donors. A later analysis revealed that TCR association rates differed between HLA loci, peaking at DRB1 and bottoming out at HLA-C.

This PCR relied on a set of 60 Vbeta primers and 13 Jbeta primers. Generated by immunoSEQ multiplex PCR, the TCRdb table keeps only in-frame clones and is missing some. The table has around 140,000 clones, around 78% seen once. This rearrangement joins TRBV6-6 to TRBJ2-5; tentatively, D is TRBD1 (5 bases). Sequenced material: PBMCs. The origin of this receptor is a female donor in good health and CMV-seropositive. CDR3 sequence (DNA): TGTGCCAGCAGCCGACAGACCCGGGAGACCCAGTACTTC. Protein: CASSRQTRETQYF.